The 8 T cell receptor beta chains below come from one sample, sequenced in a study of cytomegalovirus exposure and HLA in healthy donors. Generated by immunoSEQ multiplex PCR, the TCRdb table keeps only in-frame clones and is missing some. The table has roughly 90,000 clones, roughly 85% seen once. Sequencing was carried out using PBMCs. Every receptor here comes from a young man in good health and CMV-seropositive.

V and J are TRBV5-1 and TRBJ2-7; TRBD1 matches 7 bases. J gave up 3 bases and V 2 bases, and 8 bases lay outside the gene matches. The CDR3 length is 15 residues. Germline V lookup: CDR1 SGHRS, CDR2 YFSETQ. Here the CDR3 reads CASSLTGVMGYEQYF. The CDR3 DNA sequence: TGCGCCAGCAGCTTAACAGGGGTAATGGGCTACGAGCAGTACTTC. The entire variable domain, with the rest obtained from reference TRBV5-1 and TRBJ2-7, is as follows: KAGVTQTPRYLIKTRGQQVTLSCSPISGHRSVSWYQQTPGQGLQFLFEYFSETQRNKGNFPGRFSGRQFSNSRSEMNVSTLELGDSALYLCASSLTGVMGYEQYFGPGTRLTVT.

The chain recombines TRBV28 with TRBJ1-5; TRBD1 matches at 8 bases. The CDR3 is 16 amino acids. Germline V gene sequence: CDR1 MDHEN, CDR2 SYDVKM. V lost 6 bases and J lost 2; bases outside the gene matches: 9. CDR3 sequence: CASRPGTGGGNQPQHF. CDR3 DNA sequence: TGTGCCAGCAGGCCGGGGACAGGCGGGGGCAATCAGCCCCAGCATTTT.

The CDR3 spells CASSDFTEAFF. The CDR3, as DNA: TGCGCCAGCAGCGACTTCACTGAAGCTTTCTTT. The chain uses TRBV5-1 and TRBJ1-1; unclear D gene. CDR1 is SGHRS, CDR2 YFSETQ, per germline. The V gene lost 4 bases and the J gene lost 4 bases, with 5 bases spanning the gap. The CDR3 consists of 11 residues.

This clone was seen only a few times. CDR3 nucleotide sequence: TGTGCCAGCAGTGACCGGGCAGGGAGCACAGATACGCAGTATTTT. Protein product: CASSDRAGSTDTQYF. This chain connects TRBV6-4 to TRBJ2-3; D is possibly TRBD1 (5 bases). The CDR3 has 15 residues. Germline V lookup: CDR1 MRHNA, CDR2 SNTAGT. With 2 bases removed from V and 0 bases from J, the gap between germline ends came to 9 bases.

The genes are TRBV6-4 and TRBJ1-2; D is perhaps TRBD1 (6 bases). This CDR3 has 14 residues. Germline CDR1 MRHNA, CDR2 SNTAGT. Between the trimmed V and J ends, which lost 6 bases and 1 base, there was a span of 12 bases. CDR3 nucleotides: TGTGCCAGCAGCCCGGGACAAGATAACTATGGCTACACCTTC. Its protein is CASSPGQDNYGYTF.

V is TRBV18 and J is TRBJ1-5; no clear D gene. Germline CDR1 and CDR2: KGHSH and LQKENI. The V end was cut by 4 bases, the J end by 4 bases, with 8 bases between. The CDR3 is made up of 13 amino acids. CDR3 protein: CASSRRENQPQHF. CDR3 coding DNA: TGTGCCAGCTCACGGCGGGAGAATCAGCCCCAGCATTTT.

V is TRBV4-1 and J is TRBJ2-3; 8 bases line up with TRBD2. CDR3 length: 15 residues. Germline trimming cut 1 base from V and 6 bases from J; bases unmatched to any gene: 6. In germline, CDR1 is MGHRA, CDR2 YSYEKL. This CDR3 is CASSQVGTRSDTQYF. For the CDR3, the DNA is TGCGCCAGCAGCCAAGTTGGGACTAGAAGTGATACGCAGTATTTT.

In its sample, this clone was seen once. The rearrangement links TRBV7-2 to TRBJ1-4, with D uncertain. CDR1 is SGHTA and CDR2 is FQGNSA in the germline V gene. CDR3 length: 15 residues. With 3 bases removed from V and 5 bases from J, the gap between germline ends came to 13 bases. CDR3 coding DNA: TGTGCCAGCAGCTTGCGGAGGACGGTGAATGAAAAACTGTTTTTT. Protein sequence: CASSLRRTVNEKLFF.